This TCR beta chain was found in a study of T cells in localized non-small cell lung cancer. The method was immunoSEQ multiplex PCR; TCRdb's version includes in-frame clones alone and lacks a portion of them. The repertoire includes 70,000 to 100,000 clones, 80% of them detected once, and nearly 9.5% sits in the top ten. Study-level findings and limits: Heterogeneity cannot be ruled out, as sequencing used one tumor region only. Higher blood T cell density went with longer overall survival.

The CDR3 is 11 residues long. Germline V CDR1 and CDR2: MNHNY, SVGAGI (reference sequence). This clone was found a few times. Its antigen remains unknown. One junction end disagrees with the germline gene, perhaps due to a read error. This chain links TRBV6-6 with TRBJ1-1, with D maybe TRBD1 (5 bases). The clonotype was recovered from a female donor at least 60 years old with stage I lung adenocarcinoma. The sequenced sample was peripheral blood, obtained before any cancer treatment. The CDR3: CASSRDEGRYF. CDR3 bases: TGTGCCAGCAGCCGGGACGAGGGCCGCTACTTT.